The 28 T cell receptor beta chains in this list originate from one sample, sequenced in a study of blood T cell repertoires in COVID-19. The assay was immunoSEQ multiplex PCR, and TCRdb's table has in-frame clones only and misses some. The repertoire includes fewer than 250,000 clones, 80% to 90% of them detected once, and under 3.5% sits in the top ten. The source material was peripheral blood. Every receptor here comes from a man younger than 40 with COVID-19, enrolled during active disease.

The chain combines TRBV3-1 (or the pseudogene TRBV3-2) with TRBJ1-4; TRBD1 matches at 8 bases. J lost 8 bases, V lost 2 bases, and 7 bases had no gene match. The CDR3 extends over 15 amino acids. CDR1 and CDR2 (germline): LGHDT, YNNKEL (reference sequence). The CDR3: CASSQLTGGFEKLFF. CDR3 nucleotide sequence: TGTGCCAGCAGCCAACTTACAGGGGGATTCGAAAAACTGTTTTTT.

This chain uses TRBV19 with TRBJ1-2, with 8 bases lining up with TRBD1. From germline, CDR1 is LNHDA and CDR2 SQIVND (reference sequence). The CDR3 consists of 13 residues. The ends lost 4 bases at V and 5 bases at J; junction bases unmatched: 3. The CDR3 loop reads CASSTGGVYGYTF. The CDR3 bases are TGTGCCAGTAGTACAGGGGGCGTTTATGGCTACACCTTC.

The chain recombines TRBV5-5 with TRBJ1-2, with TRBD1 matching 10 bases. With 4 bases clipped from V and 7 bases from J, the junction kept 10 bases outside the gene matches. Per the germline V gene, CDR1 is SGHKS and CDR2 is YYEKEE (reference sequence). The CDR3 is 15 amino acids. Here the CDR3 DNA reads TGTGCCAGCAGCGCCACCGGGACAGGGGAAGGTGGCTACACCTTC. Protein product: CASSATGTGEGGYTF.

The V and J genes are TRBV9 and TRBJ2-2, with D possibly being TRBD1 (6 bases). Trimming removed 4 bases at V and 0 bases at J, with 19 bases between. The length of the CDR3 is 18 residues. CDR1 and CDR2 (germline): SGDLS, YYNGEE. CDR3 in DNA: TGTGCCAGCAGCCCTGAGGACAGACCTAACGCGAACACCGGGGAGCTGTTTTTT. Protein product: CASSPEDRPNANTGELFF.

This sequence joins TRBV19 and TRBJ2-1, with 7 bases that match TRBD2. The CDR3 has 13 residues. Germline V CDR1 and CDR2: LNHDA, SQIVND (reference sequence). Losses at the gene ends were 5 bases for V and 6 bases for J; bases not matched to a gene: 4. The CDR3 coding sequence is TGTGCCAGTAGTCAGGGAGGGCTCAATGAGCAGTTCTTC. Protein: CASSQGGLNEQFF.

This clone was seen only once. The genes are TRBV18 and TRBJ1-6, with a possible D match to TRBD1 (6 bases). The CDR3 has 16 residues. CDR1 is KGHSH, CDR2 LQKENI, per germline. With 4 bases removed from V and 8 bases from J, the gap between germline ends came to 18 bases. The CDR3 reads CASSRNIQGGDSPLHF. The CDR3 bases are TGTGCCAGCTCACGGAACATCCAAGGGGGAGATTCACCCCTCCACTTT.

The chain uses TRBV6-5 and TRBJ1-2; TRBD1 aligns across 8 bases. The junction had 10 bases not matched to a gene; V was cut back by 5 bases and J by 5 bases. Looked up from germline, CDR1 is MNHEY and CDR2 is SVGAGI. The CDR3 extends over 15 amino acids. DNA for the CDR3: TGTGCCAGCAGTAACAAAGGGACAGGCCCTTATGGCTACACCTTC. Translated, it gives CASSNKGTGPYGYTF.

This clone was detected only once. The chain employs TRBV29-1 and TRBJ2-7, with a possible D match to TRBD1 (5 bases). The V and J ends lost 6 bases and 9 bases respectively, with 21 bases between them. The CDR3 consists of 13 residues. The V gene's germline CDR1 is SQVTM and CDR2 ANQGSEA. CDR3 amino acids: CSVEEFLRTGQYF. The CDR3 DNA reads TGCAGCGTCGAGGAGTTCCTCCGAACAGGGCAGTACTTC.

The chain recombines TRBV10-3 with TRBJ1-1; 7 bases are shared with TRBD1. CDR1 and CDR2 (germline): ENHRY, SYGVKD. This CDR3 region has 15 residues. Trimming took 4 bases from V and 1 from J; bases not matched to a gene: 6. For the CDR3, the DNA is TGTGCCATCAGTGTGACCGGGACAGAGAACACTGAAGCTTTCTTT. As protein: CAISVTGTENTEAFF.

This chain uses TRBV30 with TRBJ1-3; D uncertain. Germline V CDR1 and CDR2: GTSNPN, SVGIG (reference sequence). The CDR3 is 13 amino acids. V was shortened by 0 bases and J by 1 base, with 4 bases between the two germline ends. The CDR3 DNA reads TGTGCCTGGAGTGTACTATCTGGAAACACCATATATTTT. Translation: CAWSVLSGNTIYF.

The chain combines TRBV28 with TRBJ1-5, with 7 bases identical to TRBD1. V lost 5 bases to trimming and J lost 1 base; unmatched junction nucleotides: 11. From germline, CDR1 is MDHEN and CDR2 SYDVKM. CDR3 length equals 17 residues. CDR3 in DNA: TGTGCCAGCAGTCCGTACGACAGGGCTAGAAGCAATCAGCCCCAGCATTTT. It translates to CASSPYDRARSNQPQHF.

Details on this clone: The same CDR3 can be traced to other DNA sequences in this sample. This sequence joins TRBV6-5 and TRBJ1-2, with 9 bases matching TRBD1. This CDR3 contains 15 residues. V lost 5 bases, J lost 1 base, and 5 bases stayed unmatched. Per germline, CDR1 MNHEY and CDR2 SVGAGI. CDR3 nucleotides: TGTGCCAGCAGTACCCCGGGACAGGGTAACTATGGCTACACCTTC. Translating it yields CASSTPGQGNYGYTF.

This CDR3 is CASSSGQGHGYTF. As DNA, the CDR3 is TGTGCCAGCAGCTCGGGACAGGGGCATGGCTACACCTTC. The gene calls are TRBV7-3 and TRBJ1-2; TRBD1 agrees at 10 bases. Germline lookup yields CDR1 SGHTA and CDR2 FQGTGA. CDR3 size: 13 residues. With V trimmed by 4 bases and J by 6 bases, 2 bases remained unmatched.

CDR3 residues: CSVRRDKEGSPLHF. CDR3 sequence (DNA): TGCAGCGTCCGCCGGGACAAGGAAGGGTCACCCCTCCACTTT. The rearrangement links TRBV29-1 to TRBJ1-6; a possible D gene is TRBD1 (6 bases). The V end was cut by 6 bases, the J end by 10 bases, with 19 bases between. This CDR3 is built from 14 residues. Germline CDR1 and CDR2: SQVTM and ANQGSEA. The full variable domain, completed using reference TRBV29-1 and TRBJ1-6, is SAVISQKPSRDICQRGTSLTIQCQVDSQVTMMFWYRQQPGQSLTLIATANQGSEATYESGFVIDKFPISRPNLTFSTLTVSNMSPEDSSIYLCSVRRDKEGSPLHFGNGTRLTVT.

The rearrangement uses TRBV25-1 and TRBJ1-5, with D perhaps TRBD1 (5 bases). This CDR3 comprises 13 residues. From germline, CDR1 is MGHDK and CDR2 SYGVNS. Trimming removed 3 bases at V and 7 bases at J, with 10 bases between. CDR3 sequence reads: CASSDRVGQPQHF. Written as DNA, the CDR3 is TGTGCCAGCAGTGACAGGGTCGGCCAGCCCCAGCATTTT.

CDR3 amino acids: CAISESVHGLREKLFF. CDR3 DNA: TGTGCCATCAGTGAGTCGGTCCACGGACTACGGGAAAAACTGTTTTTT. The V gene is TRBV10-3, the J gene TRBJ1-4, with no clear D. This CDR3 is 16 amino acids long. Trimming shortened V by 0 bases and J by 8 bases, and 16 bases separated the two germline ends. The germline V gene encodes CDR1 ENHRY and CDR2 SYGVKD.

The chain recombines TRBV2 with TRBJ2-7; no clear D gene. The germline V gene encodes CDR1 SNHLY and CDR2 FYNNEI. V lost 4 bases and J 5 bases, leaving 9 bases between the germline ends. This CDR3 region has 12 residues. DNA of the CDR3: TGTGCCAGCAGTGGGATGGGCCACGAGCAGTACTTC. Protein sequence: CASSGMGHEQYF.

The chain employs TRBV30 and TRBJ2-3; D may be TRBD1 (6 bases). The CDR3 loop spans 13 amino acids. The V end was cut by 2 bases, the J end by 8 bases, with 14 bases between. Germline assignment: CDR1 GTSNPN and CDR2 SVGIG (reference sequence). The CDR3 coding sequence is TGTGCCTGGAGTCCTCTCAGGGGTGGTACGCAGTATTTT. It encodes CAWSPLRGGTQYF.

The gene calls are TRBV19 and TRBJ2-7; 7 bases agree with TRBD1. Germline CDR1 reads LNHDA; CDR2 reads SQIVND (reference sequence). The CDR3 runs to 13 residues. V lost 5 bases and J lost 3; bases outside the gene matches: 4. The CDR3 loop is CASSLGQNYEQYF. Written as DNA, the CDR3 is TGTGCCAGTAGTTTGGGACAGAACTACGAGCAGTACTTC.

V and J are TRBV19 and TRBJ1-6; D is unclear. The CDR3 consists of 13 residues. Trimming cost V 2 bases and J 7 bases, with 6 bases left between them. Germline values: CDR1 LNHDA, CDR2 SQIVND (reference sequence). Here the CDR3 DNA reads TGTGCCAGTAGTATATTGGAGAATTCACCCCTCCACTTT. Translating gives CASSILENSPLHF.

CDR3 sequence reads: CASSQVGQGDYGYTF. CDR3 bases: TGTGCCAGCAGCCAAGTTGGACAGGGAGACTATGGCTACACCTTC. V usage is TRBV4-2 and J usage is TRBJ1-2, with 8 bases aligning to TRBD1. Germline CDR1 and CDR2: LGHNA and YNFKEQ. The CDR3 totals 15 residues. V was pared by 1 base and J by 3 bases, with 4 bases of the junction left unmatched.

The chain is built from TRBV5-6 and TRBJ2-7; a possible D gene is TRBD2 (5 bases). Germline V lookup: CDR1 SGHDT, CDR2 YYEEEE. Between the trimmed V and J ends, which lost 4 bases and 1 base, there was a span of 12 bases. The CDR3 runs 14 residues. The CDR3 sequence is CASSLPGMSYEQYF. The CDR3 bases are TGTGCCAGCAGCCTCCCCGGGATGTCCTACGAGCAGTACTTC.

The chain couples TRBV7-2 to TRBJ1-2; D remains unclear. CDR3 length: 17 residues. Trimming took 2 bases from V and 4 from J, leaving 20 bases between them. Germline loops: CDR1 SGHTA, CDR2 FQGNSA. CDR3 residues: CASSLFQEGGVGYGYTF. DNA for the CDR3: TGTGCCAGCAGCTTATTCCAAGAGGGAGGCGTAGGCTATGGCTACACCTTC. Complete variable domain (other parts from reference TRBV7-2 and TRBJ1-2): GAGVSQSPSNKVTEKGKDVELRCDPISGHTALYWYRQSLGQGLEFLIYFQGNSAPDKSGLPSDRFSAERTGGSVSTLTIQRTQQEDSAVYLCASSLFQEGGVGYGYTFGSGTRLTVV.

This chain links TRBV6-5 with TRBJ1-2; possibly TRBD1 for D (5 bases). CDR3 length equals 13 residues. V was cut by 5 bases and J by 4 bases, with 11 bases left in between. Germline loops: CDR1 MNHEY, CDR2 SVGAGI. The DNA of the CDR3 is TGTGCCAGCAGTCGCGGACACTTCTATGGCTACACCTTC. Translated, it gives CASSRGHFYGYTF.

The chain uses TRBV7-2 and TRBJ2-1; no reliable D call. V was trimmed by 2 bases and J by 5 bases, leaving 10 bases between them. This CDR3 is 14 amino acids long. Germline V gene lookup returns CDR1 SGHTA and CDR2 FQGNSA. The CDR3 DNA sequence: TGTGCCAGCAGCTTATTGCCAGGCAACAATGAGCAGTTCTTC. Encoded protein: CASSLLPGNNEQFF.

V is TRBV10-3 and J is TRBJ1-5; perhaps TRBD1 as D (6 bases). V lost 6 bases and J 1 base, leaving 10 bases between the germline ends. In germline, CDR1 is ENHRY, CDR2 SYGVKD. This CDR3 has 14 amino acids. CDR3 protein: CAIRDTGSNQPQHF. Here the CDR3 DNA reads TGTGCCATCAGGGATACAGGGAGCAATCAGCCCCAGCATTTT.

The chain recombines TRBV6-2 or TRBV6-3 with TRBJ2-1, with 11 bases lining up with TRBD2. V dropped 4 bases and J dropped 10; count of bases not matched to a gene: 12. Germline CDR1 reads MNHEY; CDR2 reads SVGEGT. The CDR3 has 16 residues. The CDR3 loop is CASSSPSGGPFNEQFF. In nucleotides, the CDR3 is TGTGCCAGCAGTTCCCCTAGCGGGGGGCCCTTTAACGAGCAGTTCTTC.

The chain combines TRBV7-3 with TRBJ2-7, with 12 bases matching TRBD2. The V segment lost 5 bases and the J segment 0 bases; nucleotides outside the gene matches: 5. This CDR3 is built from 16 residues. Germline values: CDR1 SGHTA, CDR2 FQGTGA. The CDR3 DNA sequence: TGTGCCAGCAGCGCGACTAGCGGGAGCCTCTCCTACGAGCAGTACTTC. As protein: CASSATSGSLSYEQYF.